Presented here are 8 T cell receptor beta chains from one specimen sequenced in a study of response to subunit inactivated influenza vaccine. TCRdb analysed the RT-PCR reads with MiXCR anew, one entry per CDR3 protein. In the table there are some 500,000 distinct CDR3 sequences, about an eighth of which are singletons. Sequenced material: PBMCs from blood, taken 40 to 50 days after vaccination. The receptors originated from a man between 50 and 59 years old who received an inactivated influenza vaccine.

The table lists this clonotype with many counts. This chain uses TRBV5-1 with TRBJ1-6; D remains ambiguous. This CDR3 is built from 13 residues. V lost 6 bases and J 8 bases, leaving 12 bases between the germline ends. Germline values: CDR1 SGHRS, CDR2 YFSETQ. Here the CDR3 DNA reads TGCGCCAGCACCGCTTTAGAAGATTCACCCCTCCACTTT. Translation gives CASTALEDSPLHF.

V and J are TRBV28 and TRBJ2-7, with D hard to call. The CDR3 has 15 residues. V was cut by 5 bases and J by 5 bases, with 19 bases left in between. CDR1 and CDR2 (germline): MDHEN, SYDVKM. CDR3 sequence reads: CASSPPEISYHEQYF. For the CDR3, the DNA is TGTGCCAGCAGTCCCCCCGAGATCTCGTACCACGAGCAGTACTTC.

Many counts were recorded for this clonotype. The chain employs TRBV6-2 or TRBV6-3 and TRBJ1-2; D is unclear. This CDR3 has 11 amino acids. Germline V CDR1 and CDR2: MNHEY, SVGEGT. V lost 0 bases, J lost 4 bases, and 0 bases lay in between. CDR3 sequence (DNA): TGTGCCAGCAGTTACTCCTATGGCTACACCTTC. This codes for CASSYSYGYTF.

The sample holds many counts of this clonotype. This rearrangement joins TRBV4-1 to TRBJ2-3, with D perhaps TRBD1 (6 bases). The V gene's germline CDR1 is MGHRA and CDR2 YSYEKL. Trimming removed 5 bases from V and 2 bases from J, with 11 bases in between. The CDR3 runs 14 residues. CDR3 amino acids: CASSRDRYTDTQYF. The CDR3 nucleotides read TGCGCCAGCAGCAGAGACAGGTACACAGATACGCAGTATTTT.

This clonotype was seen many times. This chain links TRBV20-1 with TRBJ2-7; D gene ambiguous. This CDR3 contains 16 residues. V was cut by 3 bases and J by 0 bases, with 18 bases left in between. The germline gives CDR1 DFQATT, CDR2 SNEGSKA (reference sequence). The CDR3 spells CSARGFPRSDSYEQYF. The CDR3 region has the DNA TGCAGTGCTAGGGGCTTCCCGCGGTCCGACTCCTACGAGCAGTACTTC.

This clonotype was counted only a few times. The V and J genes are TRBV5-1 and TRBJ2-1, with D maybe TRBD2 (5 bases). The ends were cut back, 1 base at V and 7 bases at J, with 9 bases in the middle. The CDR3 is made up of 13 amino acids. The germline V gene encodes CDR1 SGHRS and CDR2 YFSETQ. The CDR3 nucleotides are TGCGCCAGCAGCTTGAACGGGGAGAATGAGCAGTTCTTC. Protein: CASSLNGENEQFF.

This clonotype was counted at least ten times. The V gene is TRBV6-1, the J gene TRBJ2-3, with unresolved D. This CDR3 is 11 amino acids long. V lost 6 bases, J lost 4 bases, and 5 bases lay in between. Germline CDR1 reads MNHNS; CDR2 reads SASEGT. The chain's CDR3 is CASRISDTQYF. In DNA, the CDR3 is TGTGCCAGCAGGATCTCAGATACGCAGTATTTT.

Only a few counts were recorded for this clonotype. The chain recombines TRBV15 with TRBJ2-1; TRBD2 aligns across 11 bases. The V and J ends lost 5 bases and 9 bases, in that order; junction bases with no gene match: 18. Per the germline V gene, CDR1 is LNHNV and CDR2 is YYDKDF (reference sequence). CDR3 length: 18 amino acids. The CDR3 DNA sequence: TGTGCCACCAGCGTCAAATTAGGTACGGCTAGCGGGAGGAGTGAGCAGTTCTTC. This encodes CATSVKLGTASGRSEQFF.